The 5 T cell receptor beta chains in this list originate from one sample, sequenced in a study of regulatory T cells in long-lasting Graves disease. Time point defined: newly diagnosed GD, antithyroid drugs for less than 3 months. RNA from PBMCs was the source of the TCR library. CDR3 regions were amplified by Arm-PCR using iRepertoire HTBI primers to build TCR beta libraries. MiXCR, run by TCRdb on the multiplex PCR reads, gives a single entry per CDR3 protein. The sample records 450,000 to 600,000 distinct CDR3 sequences, around an eighth being singletons. A further study also used this sample, focusing on T cells in Graves' hyperthyroidism and ophthalmopathy.

The specimen was peripheral blood mononuclear cells (PBMCs), collected at new diagnosis, from a patient treated with antithyroid drugs. The receptor set was obtained from a man aged 30 to 39 with Graves disease.

The chain employs TRBV4-1 and TRBJ1-5; 11 bases fit TRBD1. The J segment lost 3 bases and the V segment lost 2 bases, leaving 9 bases of the junction unmatched. Germline CDR1 reads MGHRA; CDR2 reads YSYEKL. The length of the CDR3 is 18 residues. Here the CDR3 reads CASSQSPRTGGLNQPQHF. In nucleotides, the CDR3 is TGCGCCAGCAGCCAATCCCCGCGGACAGGGGGCCTCAATCAGCCCCAGCATTTT.

This clonotype appeared many times. The V call is TRBV10-3, the J call TRBJ2-7, with 14 bases aligning to TRBD2. V shed 6 bases and J 7 bases; nucleotides not matched to a gene: 14. The CDR3 is 17 residues long. Germline V gene data show CDR1 as ENHRY and CDR2 as SYGVKD. The CDR3 DNA sequence: TGTGCCATCAGACAGGGTTCCGGGACTAGCGGGAGTACTGAGCAGTACTTC. Residues: CAIRQGSGTSGSTEQYF.

The sample holds a few counts of this clonotype. CDR3 in DNA: TGCAGCGTTGGGGGGCGCAGCACAGATACGCAGTATTTT. Residues: CSVGGRSTDTQYF. The genes are TRBV29-1 and TRBJ2-3; D might be TRBD1 (6 bases). The CDR3 loop spans 13 amino acids. The germline V gene has CDR1 SQVTM and CDR2 ANQGSEA. Trimming took off 4 bases at V and 0 bases at J, with 8 bases between the two ends.

This clonotype has at least ten counts. V usage is TRBV7-3 and J usage is TRBJ2-7, with D perhaps assigned TRBD1 or TRBD2 (6 bases each). Deletions cut 0 bases from V and 5 bases from J, with 14 bases between. This CDR3 is built from 15 residues. The germline V gene encodes CDR1 SGHTA and CDR2 FQGTGA. The CDR3: CASSLTTGAQDEQYF. The DNA of the CDR3 is TGTGCCAGCAGCTTAACGACGGGGGCTCAGGACGAGCAGTACTTC.

This clonotype was observed many times. The genes are TRBV20-1 and TRBJ1-1; TRBD1 is a possible D gene (6 bases). Germline values: CDR1 DFQATT, CDR2 SNEGSKA (reference sequence). The CDR3 runs to 16 residues. V was shortened by 1 base and J by 2 bases, with 17 bases between the two germline ends. CDR3 coding DNA: TGCAGTGCTAGAGCACAGGGCGGGTTTGGAAACACTGAAGCTTTCTTT. Translation gives CSARAQGGFGNTEAFF.